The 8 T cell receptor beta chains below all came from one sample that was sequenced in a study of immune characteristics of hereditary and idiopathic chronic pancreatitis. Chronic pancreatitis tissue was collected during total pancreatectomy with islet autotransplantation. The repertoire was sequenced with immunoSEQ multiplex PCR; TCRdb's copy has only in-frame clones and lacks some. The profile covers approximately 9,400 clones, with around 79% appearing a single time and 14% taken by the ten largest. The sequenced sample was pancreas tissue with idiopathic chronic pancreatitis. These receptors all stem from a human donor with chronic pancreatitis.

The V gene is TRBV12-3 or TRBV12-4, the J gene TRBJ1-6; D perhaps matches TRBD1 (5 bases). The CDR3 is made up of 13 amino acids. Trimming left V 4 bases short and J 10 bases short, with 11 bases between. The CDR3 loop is CASSWGEVSPLHF. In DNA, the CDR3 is TGTGCCAGCAGTTGGGGGGAGGTATCACCCCTCCACTTT.

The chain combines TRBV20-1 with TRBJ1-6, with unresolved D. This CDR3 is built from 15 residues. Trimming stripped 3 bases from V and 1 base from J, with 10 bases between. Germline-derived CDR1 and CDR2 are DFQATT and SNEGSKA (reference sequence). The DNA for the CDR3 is TGCAGTGCTAGTGAAGGAACGTCCTATAATTCACCCCTCCACTTT. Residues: CSASEGTSYNSPLHF.

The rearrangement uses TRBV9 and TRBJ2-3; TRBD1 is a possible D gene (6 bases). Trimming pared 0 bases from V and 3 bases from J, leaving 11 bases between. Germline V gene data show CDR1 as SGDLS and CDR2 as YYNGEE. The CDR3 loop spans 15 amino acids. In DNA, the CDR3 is TGTGCCAGCAGCGTAGCGGGACATACGACAGATACGCAGTATTTT. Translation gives CASSVAGHTTDTQYF.

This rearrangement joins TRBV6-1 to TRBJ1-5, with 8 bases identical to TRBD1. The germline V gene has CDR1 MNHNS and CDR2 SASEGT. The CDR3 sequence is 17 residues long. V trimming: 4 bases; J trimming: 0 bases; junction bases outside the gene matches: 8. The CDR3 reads CASSVGQGPYSNQPQHF. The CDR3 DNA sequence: TGTGCCAGCAGTGTCGGACAGGGCCCTTATAGCAATCAGCCCCAGCATTTT.

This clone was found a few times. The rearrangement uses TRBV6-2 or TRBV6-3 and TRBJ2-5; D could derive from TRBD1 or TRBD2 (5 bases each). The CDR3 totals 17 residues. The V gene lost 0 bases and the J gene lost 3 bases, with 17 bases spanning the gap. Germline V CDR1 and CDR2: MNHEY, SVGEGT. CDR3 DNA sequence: TGTGCCAGCAGTTACTCGATTAGGGACCTACCGGAAGAGACCCAGTACTTC. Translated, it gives CASSYSIRDLPEETQYF.

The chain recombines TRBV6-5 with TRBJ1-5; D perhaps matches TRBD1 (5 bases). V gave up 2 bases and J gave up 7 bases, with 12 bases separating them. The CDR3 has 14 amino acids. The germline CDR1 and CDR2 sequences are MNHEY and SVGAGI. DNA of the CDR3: TGTGCCAGCAGTTACGTCCAGGGTAGCCAGCCCCAGCATTTT. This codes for CASSYVQGSQPQHF.

DNA of the CDR3: TGTGCCAGCAGTTTTGAGCAGAGCTCCTACAATGAGCAGTTCTTC. Translation gives CASSFEQSSYNEQFF. The genes are TRBV6-6 and TRBJ2-1; D not resolved. The length of the CDR3 is 15 residues. From germline, CDR1 is MNHNY and CDR2 SVGAGI (reference sequence). Deletions cut 4 bases from V and 0 bases from J, with 10 bases between.

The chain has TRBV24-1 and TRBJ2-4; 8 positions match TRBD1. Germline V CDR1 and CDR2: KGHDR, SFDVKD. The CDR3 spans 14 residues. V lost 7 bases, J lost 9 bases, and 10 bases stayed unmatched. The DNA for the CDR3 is TGTGCCACCAGCAAGGGACAGGAAAGTGGCATTCAGTACTTC. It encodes CATSKGQESGIQYF.